This entry is about one T cell receptor (beta chain). Its antigen is unknown. This sample is part of a study of cytomegalovirus exposure and HLA in healthy donors. Study observations and caveats: In vitro assays verified that three CMV-associated chains recognized CMV antigens specifically.

The primer mix had 60 Vbeta and 13 Jbeta primers. Assay used: immunoSEQ multiplex PCR; TCRdb lists only in-frame clones, some missing. This repertoire shows approximately 170,000 clones, about 72% found once; its top ten account for approximately 1.5%. The CDR3 length is 16 residues. V was clipped by 5 bases and J by 0 bases, with 14 bases between them. Germline V CDR1 and CDR2: SEHNR, FQNEAQ (reference sequence). This chain links TRBV7-9 with TRBJ2-1; possibly TRBD1 for D (5 bases). Sequencing input: PBMCs. The sequence derives from a girl aged 10-17 years in good health and CMV-seronegative. The CDR3 region has the DNA TGTGCCAGCAGCCCCATAGGGGTCATCTCCTACAATGAGCAGTTCTTC. Amino acid sequence: CASSPIGVISYNEQFF.